This note documents a single T cell receptor (beta chain) sequence. Its antigen is currently unknown. TCRdb's table, derived via immunoSEQ multiplex PCR, lists solely in-frame clones and lacks some. The sample shows about 63,000 clones, more than 60% of them seen only once. This record belongs to a study of early stage breast cancer tumors. Across the whole study: Most of the 16 invasive tumors were ER+, PR+ and HER2-. Study observations and caveats: Unsorted bulk genomic DNA sequencing lacked pairing and functional marker data. Blood repertoires resembled normal breast more than tumor. Commonly generated sequences made up most enriched TCRB sequences shared between patients.

V shed 6 bases and J shed 1 base, with 12 bases lying between them. The CDR3 loop spans 13 amino acids. Germline CDR1 and CDR2: SQVTM and ANQGSEA. This TCR was recovered from a person aged 25-39 years with breast cancer. Source material: blood. V and J are TRBV29-1 and TRBJ1-1; D perhaps matches TRBD1 (6 bases). In DNA form, the CDR3 reads TGCAGCGTCCAACAGGGCGGGAACACTGAAGCTTTCTTT. Its translation is CSVQQGGNTEAFF.